The subject of this entry is one T cell receptor (beta chain). This clone was seen a few times. Its recognized antigen is unknown. No base quality information exists; no much larger clone differs at one position. The data belong to a study of beta chain features in type 1 diabetes (dated by TCRdb to the late 2010s). Some background on the complete study: Mean age, gender distribution, total cell number and subset yield were not different between patients and healthy donors. Naive and central memory subsets were obtained from all 30 or so donors, but regulatory and stem cell-like memory subsets were isolated from only 8 patients and roughly eight healthy donors. Across all samples, about 110 million sorted cells were examined, and cell number per subset correlated strongly with RNA yield. In the study, recently diagnosed type 1 diabetes patients and matched healthy donors were compared on the TCRB repertoires of their sorted circulating CD4+ T cell subsets. General study outcomes and caveats: Naive, central memory and regulatory TCRB repertoires appeared more similar among patients than among healthy donors. A moderate but significant shortening of TCRB CDR3 length was observed in type 1 diabetes patients in all four CD4+ subsets. Sequencing cDNA rather than genomic DNA could over-represent highly expressing activated cells, although activation and CD3 levels did not differ between groups. PCR might favor shorter templates, but patient and control samples were amplified and corrected together, so any skew would affect both groups equally. Only small numbers of individuals were included in the HLA sub-analyses, which left unresolved whether HLA type had any influence on TCRB rearrangement. Fewer insertions and more nucleotide deletions at VDJ recombination sites were observed in patients with type 1 diabetes, implying thymic rearrangement abnormalities.

From the germline V gene (reference sequence), CDR1 is SEHNR and CDR2 is FQNEAQ. The CDR3 holds 14 amino acids from the cysteine to the phenylalanine. Only the CDR3 portion is preserved as DNA: 42 bases, with reading frame beginning at the first base. The V end loses 2 bases and the J end loses 5 bases, and a stretch of 11 bases separates them. Each donor gave one peripheral blood draw, averaging roughly 100 mL, which was collected into heparinised tubes. Naive, central memory, regulatory and stem cell-like memory CD4+ T cells were sorted on a BD FACSAria II using a panel including CD45RO, CCR7, CD25, CD127, CD95 and CD27. All sorted populations exceeded 98% purity. PBMCs were separated immediately by Lymphoprep density gradient centrifugation and were stained directly, without being cultured. Samples were stained and sorted in pairs, with one healthy donor and one patient per experiment, so that batch effects were minimized.

All of the isolated RNA was reverse transcribed with the High Capacity cDNA Reverse Transcription Kit, so expressed TCRB transcripts were sequenced. Naive, central memory and regulatory T cell samples underwent deep immunoSEQ sequencing, averaging around 4 million total reads per sample. Sorted cells were lysed in RLT buffer, and RNA was extracted using DNase-treated RNeasy Micro or Mini kits according to cell number. Each cell subset was processed separately to prevent cross-contamination, with patient and healthy donor samples processed together. Using the immunoSEQ multiplex PCR, TCRB sequences were amplified from cDNA into 87-bp fragments spanning the CDR3 region. Sequencing of the amplicons was done on the Illumina HiSeq platform. The original pipeline was this. PCR bias was computationally corrected using synthetic template baselines, reads within Hamming distance 2 were collapsed, and singletons that could not be merged were discarded. By aligning reads against IMGT, V, D and J genes, CDR3 length, and insertions or deletions at six rearrangement sites were assigned. Within each subset, clonotype counts were normalized to the number of sorted cells before true diversity and Gini coefficients were calculated with the tcR R package. The overlap coefficient, calculated on TCRB nucleotide sequences, was used to quantify repertoire sharing. Entries here come from immuneACCESS through TCRdb and include only in-frame sequences with V and J called. Some clones fail to appear in such tables; in the studies checked, an unresolved V gene covers under half of the shortfall, and the cause of the remainder is unknown. Clone size and V and J calls were adopted from that table, with D and trimming inferred from the DNA. The sample table lists hundreds of thousands of clones, 8% of them with a count of one. The top ten clonotypes cover less than 0.45% of the sample.

This receptor was obtained from a woman between 18 and 29 years old in good health. Sequenced input: central memory CD4+ T cells from blood. Recombination joined TRBV7-9 with TRBJ2-3; TRBD2 is possibly the D segment (6 matching bases). The CDR3 protein: CASSLTGDLDTQYF. At the DNA level, the sequence is TGTGCCAGCAGCTTAACGGGGGACCTAGATACGCAGTATTTT.